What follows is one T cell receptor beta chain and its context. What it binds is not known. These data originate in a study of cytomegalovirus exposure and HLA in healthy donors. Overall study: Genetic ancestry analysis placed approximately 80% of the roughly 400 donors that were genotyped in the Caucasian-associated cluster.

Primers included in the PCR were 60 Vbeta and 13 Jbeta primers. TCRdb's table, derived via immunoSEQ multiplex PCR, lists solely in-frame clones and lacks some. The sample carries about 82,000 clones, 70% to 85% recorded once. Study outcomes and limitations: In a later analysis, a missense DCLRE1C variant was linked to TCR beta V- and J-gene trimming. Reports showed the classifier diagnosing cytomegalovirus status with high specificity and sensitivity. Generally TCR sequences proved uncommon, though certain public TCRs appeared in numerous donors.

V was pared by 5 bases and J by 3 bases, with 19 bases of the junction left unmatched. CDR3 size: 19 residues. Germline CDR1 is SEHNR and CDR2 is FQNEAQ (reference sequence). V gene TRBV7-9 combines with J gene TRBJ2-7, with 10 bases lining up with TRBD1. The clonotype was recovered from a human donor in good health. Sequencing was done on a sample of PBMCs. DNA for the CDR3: TGTGCCAGCAGCGGAGCTAGACAGGGGGCAACACGGAGGGTCTACGAGCAGTACTTC. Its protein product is CASSGARQGATRRVYEQYF.